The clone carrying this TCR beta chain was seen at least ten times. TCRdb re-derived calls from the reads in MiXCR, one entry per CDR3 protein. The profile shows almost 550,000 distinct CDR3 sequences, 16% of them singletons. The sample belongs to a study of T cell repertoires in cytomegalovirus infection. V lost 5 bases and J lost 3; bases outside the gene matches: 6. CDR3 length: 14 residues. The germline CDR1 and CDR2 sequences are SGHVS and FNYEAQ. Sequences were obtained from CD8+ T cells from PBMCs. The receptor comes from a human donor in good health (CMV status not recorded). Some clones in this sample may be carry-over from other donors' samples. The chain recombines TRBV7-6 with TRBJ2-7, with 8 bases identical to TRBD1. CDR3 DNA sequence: TGTGCCAGCAGCCCTCGTGGACAGGGCTACGAGCAGTACTTC. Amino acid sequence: CASSPRGQGYEQYF.